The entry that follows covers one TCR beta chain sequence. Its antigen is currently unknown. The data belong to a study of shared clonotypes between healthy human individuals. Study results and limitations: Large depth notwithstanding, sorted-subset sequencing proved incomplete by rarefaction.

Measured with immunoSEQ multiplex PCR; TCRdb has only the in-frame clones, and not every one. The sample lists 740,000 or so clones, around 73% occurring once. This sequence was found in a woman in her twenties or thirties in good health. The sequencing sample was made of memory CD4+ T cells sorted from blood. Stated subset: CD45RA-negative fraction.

CDR3 residues: CASSPPGRPQNTEAFF. CDR3 DNA: TGTGCCAGCTCACCACCGGGAAGGCCCCAGAACACTGAAGCTTTCTTT. V usage is TRBV18 and J usage is TRBJ1-1; D unclear. The length of the CDR3 is 16 residues. The ends were cut back, 0 bases at V and 1 base at J, with 12 bases in the middle. Germline CDR1 and CDR2: KGHSH and LQKENI.